Sequencing of this TCR beta chain was carried out in a study of HIV-infected children after antiretroviral therapy interruption. Background on the study: Children were on planned treatment interruption or continuous treatment. Interruption-arm sampling covered weeks 0, 12, interruption end (24 or 48), and about 3 years post-study.

Stated treatment: PENTA 11 planned treatment interruption arm or continuous ART arm. At least 24 weeks of at least three-drug ART, in children 2 to 15 years. Samples needed at least 5 million viable cryopreserved PBMCs. RNA-based 3' RACE libraries used unique molecular identifiers. TCRdb processed the 3' RACE reads anew with MiXCR; each CDR3 protein has one entry. The sample holds about 89,000 distinct CDR3 sequences; around 6.9% are singletons and the top ten take 0.9% to 1.3%. In its sample, this clonotype was seen many times. This TCR derives from a pool of human donors with HIV. Sequenced material: CD45RA+ CD4+ T cells from PBMCs, pooled from several time points, taken from a donor given antiretroviral therapy, either interrupted or continuous. Subset denoted: naive CD4+ CD45RA+ CD45RO- T cells.

CDR3 residues: CASSPLGLRGSSYNEQFF. In DNA form, the CDR3 reads TGTGCCAGCAGCCCCTTGGGTTTGCGGGGGAGCTCCTACAATGAGCAGTTCTTC. This chain joins TRBV14 and TRBJ2-1, with 7 bases matching TRBD2. V trimming: 4 bases; J trimming: 0 bases; junction bases outside the gene matches: 12. This CDR3 region has 18 residues. CDR1 is SGHDN and CDR2 is FVKESK in the germline V gene. Filled out from reference TRBV14 and TRBJ2-1, the complete variable domain reads EAGVTQFPSHSVIEKGQTVTLRCDPISGHDNLYWYRRVMGKEIKFLLHFVKESKQDESGMPNNRFLAERTGGTYSTLKVQPAELEDSGVYFCASSPLGLRGSSYNEQFFGPGTRLTVL.